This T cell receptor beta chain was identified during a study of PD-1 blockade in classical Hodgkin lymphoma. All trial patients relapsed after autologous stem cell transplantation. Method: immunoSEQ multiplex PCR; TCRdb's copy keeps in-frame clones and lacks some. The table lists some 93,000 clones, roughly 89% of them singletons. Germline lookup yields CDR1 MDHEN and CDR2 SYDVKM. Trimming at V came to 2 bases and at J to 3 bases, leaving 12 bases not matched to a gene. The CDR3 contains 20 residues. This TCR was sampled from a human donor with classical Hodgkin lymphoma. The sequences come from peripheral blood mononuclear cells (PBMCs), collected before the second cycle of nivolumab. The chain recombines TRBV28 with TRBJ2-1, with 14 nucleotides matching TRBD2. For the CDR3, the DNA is TGTGCCAGCAGTTTACCTCGGACTAGCGGGGGGTGGGGCTTCTACAATGAGCAGTTCTTC. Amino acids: CASSLPRTSGGWGFYNEQFF.